The 17 T cell receptor beta chains below all came from one sample that was sequenced in a study of beta chain features in type 1 diabetes. Reverse transcription of all isolated RNA meant that expressed TCRB transcripts were sequenced. Sequencing was performed with immunoSEQ multiplex PCR; in TCRdb, only in-frame clones are kept and a portion is missing. Of approximately 37,000 clones listed, 64% are singletons. The sequenced material came from Tregs from blood. The receptors were gathered from a woman aged 25 to 39 in good health.

This clone occurred once. V gene TRBV7-8 combines with J gene TRBJ2-5; 9 nucleotides align to TRBD1. There are 14 residues in the CDR3. Germline V CDR1 and CDR2: SGHVS, FQNEAQ. Trimming cost V 1 base and J 6 bases; bases outside gene matches: 3. Here the CDR3 reads CASSLGDRVKTQYF. The CDR3 DNA sequence: TGTGCCAGCAGCTTAGGGGACAGGGTAAAGACCCAGTACTTC.

This chain connects TRBV7-2 to TRBJ1-2; D unclear. The CDR3 spans 15 residues. CDR1 is SGHTA, CDR2 FQGNSA, per germline. Deletions cut 3 bases from V and 4 bases from J, with 15 bases between. CDR3 bases: TGTGCCAGCAGCTTTGACCAGGCTTCTTCCTATGGCTACACCTTC. This codes for CASSFDQASSYGYTF.

J is TRBJ2-6 and V is TRBV2; the D gene is possibly TRBD1 (5 bases). The CDR3 length is 15 residues. Germline CDR1 SNHLY, CDR2 FYNNEI. V was trimmed by 8 bases and J by 0 bases, leaving 11 bases between them. CDR3: CASGQDNSGANVLTF. In DNA, the CDR3 is TGTGCCAGCGGGCAGGACAACTCTGGGGCCAACGTCCTGACTTTC.

This clone was detected once. Here the CDR3 reads CASSGASLEQYF. The CDR3 region has the DNA TGTGCCAGTAGTGGGGCGTCCCTGGAGCAGTACTTC. The rearrangement joins TRBV19 to TRBJ2-7; D is perhaps TRBD1 (5 bases). The germline V gene encodes CDR1 LNHDA and CDR2 SQIVND (reference sequence). This CDR3 comprises 12 residues. Trimming took off 5 bases at V and 7 bases at J, with 12 bases between the two ends.

V usage is TRBV29-1 and J usage is TRBJ2-2; a possible D gene is TRBD2 (6 bases). This CDR3 region has 14 residues. CDR1 is SQVTM, CDR2 ANQGSEA, per germline. V lost 5 bases and J lost 4, with 14 bases in between. CDR3 DNA sequence: TGCAGCGTTACGGGGGTGACGGTCACCGGGGAGCTGTTTTTT. This sequence encodes CSVTGVTVTGELFF.

This clone was seen a single time. This rearrangement joins TRBV19 to TRBJ2-3; tentatively, D is TRBD1 (6 bases). V was clipped by 4 bases and J by 0 bases, with 11 bases between them. Germline loops: CDR1 LNHDA, CDR2 SQIVND (reference sequence). CDR3 length: 15 residues. The CDR3 bases are TGTGCCAGTAGTACAAGGACAGTAAGCACAGATACGCAGTATTTT. Amino acids: CASSTRTVSTDTQYF.

This chain connects TRBV30 to TRBJ1-5, with D perhaps matching TRBD1 (6 bases). This CDR3 region has 15 residues. V lost 2 bases, J lost 2 bases, and 13 bases lay in between. Germline values: CDR1 GTSNPN, CDR2 SVGIG (reference sequence). The CDR3 DNA is TGTGCCTGGAGTACGCAGGGGATCCGCAATCAGCCCCAGCATTTT. Protein: CAWSTQGIRNQPQHF.

This clone was seen only a few times. The V gene is TRBV7-2, the J gene TRBJ2-7; D possibly corresponds to TRBD2 (5 bases). Germline lookup yields CDR1 SGHTA and CDR2 FQGNSA. The length of the CDR3 is 14 residues. Trimming stripped 5 bases from V and 2 bases from J, with 13 bases between. CDR3 bases: TGTGCCAGCAGCCAATCCCTAGCTACCTACGAGCAGTACTTC. Translated, it gives CASSQSLATYEQYF.

The CDR3 nucleotides are TGTGCCAGCAGAAGAGGGGCGGGAGGTAAAGAGCAGTACTTC. As protein: CASRRGAGGKEQYF. The chain carries TRBV6-4 and TRBJ2-7, with 8 positions matching TRBD2. V lost 6 bases to trimming and J lost 7 bases; unmatched junction nucleotides: 11. The CDR3 is made up of 14 amino acids. CDR1 is MRHNA, CDR2 SNTAGT, per germline.

Remarks on this clone: A read error may account for a junction end that differs from germline. V is TRBV4-3 and J is TRBJ2-2; a possible D gene is TRBD2 (5 bases). This CDR3 is built from 14 residues. Germline CDR1 LGHNA, CDR2 YSLEER. The CDR3 coding sequence is TGCGCCAGCAGCCAGGCCCATACTCCCGGGGAGCTGCTTTTT. It encodes CASSQAHTPGELLF.

The chain has TRBV4-2 and TRBJ2-7; D gene ambiguous. The CDR3 runs to 14 residues. The germline CDR1 and CDR2 sequences are LGHNA and YNFKEQ. The germline V and J ends were trimmed by 0 bases and 1 base, with 7 bases remaining between them. The CDR3 sequence: CASSQDRVSYEQYF. CDR3 DNA: TGTGCCAGCAGCCAAGATCGGGTATCCTACGAGCAGTACTTC.

The rearrangement links TRBV18 to TRBJ2-3; possibly TRBD1 for D (6 bases). Germline-derived CDR1 and CDR2 are KGHSH and LQKENI. The CDR3 has 15 residues. Trimming removed 3 bases from V and 6 bases from J, with 16 bases in between. This CDR3 reads CASSPFDRTQDTQYF. For the CDR3, the DNA is TGTGCCAGCTCACCCTTCGACAGGACCCAGGATACGCAGTATTTT.

This clone showed up just a few times. The rearrangement links TRBV7-2 to TRBJ2-2; a possible D gene is TRBD1 (5 bases). CDR1 and CDR2 (germline): SGHTA, FQGNSA. V dropped 6 bases and J dropped 3 bases, with 14 bases sitting between them. The length of the CDR3 is 15 residues. The CDR3 here is CASSYQGLHTGELFF. In nucleotides, the CDR3 is TGTGCCAGCAGTTACCAGGGCCTTCACACCGGGGAGCTGTTTTTT.

The V and J genes are TRBV14 and TRBJ2-5, with TRBD2 matching over 7 bases. Germline V gives CDR1 SGHDN, CDR2 FVKESK. Trimming took 0 bases from V and 7 from J; bases not matched to a gene: 8. The CDR3 runs to 15 residues. The CDR3 DNA reads TGTGCCAGCAGCCAAGAAAGGATTCCGGGAGGGACCCAGTACTTC. Its protein is CASSQERIPGGTQYF.

V and J are TRBV5-6 and TRBJ1-2; D gene uncertain. V was pared by 1 base and J by 7 bases, with 14 bases between. The CDR3 covers 14 residues. Germline V gene lookup returns CDR1 SGHDT and CDR2 YYEEEE. Here the CDR3 reads CASSLRRAPVGYTF. The CDR3 bases are TGTGCCAGCAGCTTGCGGCGGGCTCCGGTTGGCTACACCTTC.

This chain joins TRBV9 and TRBJ2-3, with 9 nucleotides matching TRBD1. The CDR3 runs to 17 residues. V gave up 3 bases and J gave up 0 bases; unmatched junction bases: 8. Germline V gene sequence: CDR1 SGDLS, CDR2 YYNGEE. CDR3 in amino acids: CASSGRDRVPSTDTQYF. The CDR3 DNA follows: TGTGCCAGCAGCGGCCGGGACAGGGTACCTAGCACAGATACGCAGTATTTT.

The chain employs TRBV29-1 and TRBJ1-5; 11 bases match TRBD1. V trimming: 6 bases; J trimming: 2 bases; junction bases outside the gene matches: 9. CDR3 length equals 16 residues. Germline lookup yields CDR1 SQVTM and CDR2 ANQGSEA. The CDR3: CSVIGQGAYGNQPQHF. For the CDR3, the DNA is TGCAGCGTCATCGGACAGGGGGCGTATGGCAATCAGCCCCAGCATTTT.